This T cell receptor beta chain stems from a study of CD8 T cells in ankylosing spondylitis. The study's findings and limits: Made up of under 10 highly homologous variants, a TCR beta motif appeared characteristic of ankylosing spondylitis blood. Disease-associated clones were CD8+ and fairly uncommon in peripheral blood. Disease-linked clones reportedly concentrated significantly in matched ankylosing spondylitis synovial fluid. Earlier authors reported some of these motif variants in reactive arthritis synovial fluid and blood.

In its sample, this clonotype was seen many times. Its specificity is unknown. Germline lookup yields CDR1 SQVTM and CDR2 ANQGSEA. This CDR3 is 14 amino acids long. Trimming left V 6 bases short and J 2 bases short, with 16 bases between. TCR beta libraries were made by quantitative 5'-RACE with molecular barcodes. TCRdb ran MiXCR on the 5' RACE reads and lists one entry per CDR3 protein. Seen here are more than 650,000 distinct CDR3 sequences, 12% observed once, and the top ten hold 0.51%. The chain links TRBV29-1 to TRBJ2-5; a possible D gene is TRBD2 (5 bases). The specimen was blood, either unsorted or a sorted T cell fraction (not recorded which). The source of this sequence is a male donor with ankylosing spondylitis. CDR3 protein: CSVLPGLGQETQYF. CDR3 nucleotides: TGCAGCGTCCTCCCGGGGTTAGGGCAAGAGACCCAGTACTTC.